This paragraph reports one T cell receptor beta chain. Its target is unknown. The sample comes from a study of CD8 T cells in Susac syndrome. Overall study findings and caveats: Expansion of clones was not seen in the CD4+ T cell repertoires of Susac syndrome.

Reverse transcription of 0.5 to 1 ug RNA was performed with random hexamers. TCRdb ran MiXCR on the immunoSEQ multiplex PCR reads and lists one entry per CDR3 protein. Of hundreds of thousands of distinct CDR3 sequences listed, almost 97% are singletons. Germline V gene sequence: CDR1 SEHNR, CDR2 FQNEAQ (reference sequence). V lost 0 bases and J lost 13, with 15 bases in between. This CDR3 has 14 amino acids. The chain joins TRBV7-9 to TRBJ1-4; D may be TRBD1 (5 bases). This TCR was sampled from a human donor with Susac syndrome. The sequencing sample was made of CD4+ T cells from PBMCs. The CDR3 DNA sequence: TGTGCCAGCAGCTTAGCGGACAAGGGAATTCGACTGTTTTTT. It specifies CASSLADKGIRLFF.